These T cell receptor beta chains were read from a single sample in a study of OX40 agonist ivuxolimab in advanced cancers. TCRdb's table, derived via immunoSEQ multiplex PCR, lists solely in-frame clones and lacks some. The data contain more than 65,000 clones, 88% of them singletons. Sequencing was performed on CD4+ or CD8+ T cells sorted from blood, taken in a trial of the OX40 agonist ivuxolimab. The receptors here all came from an adult with an advanced solid tumor such as melanoma, head and neck, liver or kidney cancer. Each CDR3 is given with its conserved first and last residue. The D gene is left open where the match is weak.

d_call: -
v_call: TRBV2
j_call: TRBJ1-2
cdr3_aa: CASRGLGPPYGYTF

d_call: -
v_call: TRBV6-1
j_call: TRBJ1-1
cdr3_aa: CASSERGQNTEAFF

d_call: TRBD1
v_call: TRBV19
j_call: TRBJ2-7
cdr3_aa: CASSYGDRAYEQYF

d_call: -
v_call: TRBV27
j_call: TRBJ1-6
cdr3_aa: CASSFGTYNSPLHF

d_call: -
v_call: TRBV18
j_call: TRBJ2-1
cdr3_aa: CASSPTRTYNEQFF

d_call: -
v_call: TRBV11-2
j_call: TRBJ1-1
cdr3_aa: CASSFYYEAFF

d_call: -
v_call: TRBV7-6
j_call: TRBJ1-3
cdr3_aa: CASSLAGPSGNTIYF

d_call: -
v_call: TRBV6-1
j_call: TRBJ2-2
cdr3_aa: CATVRISFSGELFF

d_call: TRBD2
v_call: TRBV15
j_call: TRBJ2-3
cdr3_aa: CATSSRTRGLDDTQYF

d_call: -
v_call: TRBV18
j_call: TRBJ1-1
cdr3_aa: CASSPGSAMNTEAFF

d_call: TRBD2
v_call: TRBV11-3
j_call: TRBJ2-1
cdr3_aa: CASSSRASGHNEQFF

d_call: -
v_call: TRBV7-8
j_call: TRBJ1-5
cdr3_aa: CASSSLQGPSQPQHF

d_call: TRBD2
v_call: TRBV9
j_call: TRBJ2-5
cdr3_aa: CASSPPAGRQETQYF

d_call: -
v_call: TRBV6-4
j_call: TRBJ1-2
cdr3_aa: CASSDSAAKGGYTF

d_call: -
v_call: TRBV5-1
j_call: TRBJ1-5
cdr3_aa: CASSLTQGDQPQHF

d_call: -
v_call: TRBV5-1
j_call: TRBJ2-2
cdr3_aa: CASSFSGELFF

d_call: -
v_call: TRBV2
j_call: TRBJ2-3
cdr3_aa: CASSRDTDTQYF